This T cell receptor (beta chain) was obtained from a study of blood T cell repertoires in COVID-19. Study context: Samples came from the United States, Italy and Spain, spanning acute and convalescent COVID-19. From T cells, B-cell-depleted T cells, or PBMCs came the material, which was cDNA or gDNA.

This clone was seen once. Membership in each cohort depended on participant-reported clinical history. Per the germline V gene, CDR1 is MNHEY and CDR2 is SVGAGI. This CDR3 region has 15 residues. V lost 6 bases, J lost 1 base, and 5 bases stayed unmatched. Data came from immunoSEQ multiplex PCR; TCRdb stores just in-frame clones and leaves some out. The sample lists fewer than 150,000 clones; around four fifths were seen once. This TCR was recovered from a man in his thirties or forties who had recovered from COVID-19. This chain joins TRBV6-5 and TRBJ2-3; 9 bases are a match to TRBD1. Input material: PBMCs or T cells enriched from blood (not recorded which). The CDR3 region has the DNA TGTGCCAGCAGATTCCGACAGGGGGGCACAGATACGCAGTATTTT. Amino acid sequence: CASRFRQGGTDTQYF.